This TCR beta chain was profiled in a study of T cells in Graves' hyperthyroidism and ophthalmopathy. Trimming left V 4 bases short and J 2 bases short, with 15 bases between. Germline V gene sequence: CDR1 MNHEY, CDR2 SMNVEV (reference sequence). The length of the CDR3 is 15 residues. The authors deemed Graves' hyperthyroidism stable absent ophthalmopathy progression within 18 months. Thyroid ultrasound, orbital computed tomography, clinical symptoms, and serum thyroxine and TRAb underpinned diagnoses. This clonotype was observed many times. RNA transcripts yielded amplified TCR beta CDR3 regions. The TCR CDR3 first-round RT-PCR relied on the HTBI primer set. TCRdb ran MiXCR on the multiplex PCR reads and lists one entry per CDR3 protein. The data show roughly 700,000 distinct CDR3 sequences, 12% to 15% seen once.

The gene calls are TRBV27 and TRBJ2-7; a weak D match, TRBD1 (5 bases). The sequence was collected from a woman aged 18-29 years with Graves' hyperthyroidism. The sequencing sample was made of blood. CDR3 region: CASSSAQGEAYEQYF. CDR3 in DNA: TGTGCCAGCAGTTCGGCCCAGGGCGAGGCCTACGAGCAGTACTTC.